These 7 T cell receptor beta chains originate from one sample sequenced in a study of blood T cell repertoires in COVID-19 (dated by TCRdb to about 2020). Libraries came from the immunoSEQ multiplex PCR assay. The source is immuneACCESS, and TCRdb retained only in-frame sequences with V and J called. Part of the clones is not carried over; for the studies checked, unresolved V genes explain less than half of this, and the remainder is unexplained. Here the sample has fewer than 400,000 clones; roughly 90% occur a single time. The ten biggest clones cover about 1.7% of the sample. The sequenced sample consisted of PBMCs or T cells enriched from blood (not recorded which). The origin of the receptors is a woman under 40 who had recovered from COVID-19.

CDR3 sequence (DNA): TGTGCCAGCAGCTTAGAACTAGTCACCCGGGACATTGAAGCTTTCTTT. It codes for CASSLELVTRDIEAFF. The rearrangement uses TRBV11-2 and TRBJ1-1; maybe TRBD1 (6 bases). Germline V gives CDR1 SGHAT, CDR2 FQNNGV. This CDR3 spans 16 amino acids. V was pared by 0 bases and J by 7 bases, with 18 bases between. Together with reference TRBV11-2 and TRBJ1-1, the CDR3 gives the full variable domain: EAGVAQSPRYKIIEKRQSVAFWCNPISGHATLYWYQQILGQGPKLLIQFQNNGVVDDSQLPKDRFSAERLKGVDSTLKIQPAKLEDSAVYLCASSLELVTRDIEAFFGQGTRLTVV.

The gene calls are TRBV4-2 and TRBJ2-1, with TRBD2 matching 11 bases. Germline V gene sequence: CDR1 LGHNA, CDR2 YNFKEQ. Germline trimming cut 0 bases from V and 7 bases from J; bases unmatched to any gene: 8. This CDR3 region has 17 residues. DNA of the CDR3: TGTGCCAGCAGCCAAGATGTGAATAGCGGGGGGGAAAATGAGCAGTTCTTC. Translation: CASSQDVNSGGENEQFF.

This clone showed up just a few times. V gene TRBV30 combines with J gene TRBJ2-3, with TRBD2 matching 8 bases. The CDR3 sequence is 13 residues long. The germline V gene encodes CDR1 GTSNPN and CDR2 SVGIG (reference sequence). Trimming took 4 bases from V and 6 from J; bases not matched to a gene: 6. The CDR3 bases are TGTGCCTGGAACCGGGGGGGGGACGATACGCAGTATTTT. It is translated as CAWNRGGDDTQYF. Full variable domain (outside the CDR3, taken from reference TRBV30 and TRBJ2-3): SQTIHQWPATLVQPVGSPLSLECTVEGTSNPNLYWYRQAAGRGLQLLFYSVGIGQISSEVPQNLSASRPQDRQFILSSKKLLLSDSGFYLCAWNRGGDDTQYFGPGTRLTVL.

As DNA, the CDR3 is TGTGCCAGCAGGGGGGGGACTTACTTAGCCCAGTACTTC. Translation gives CASRGGTYLAQYF. The chain is built from TRBV28 and TRBJ2-5; TRBD2 aligns across 7 bases. Germline CDR1 reads MDHEN; CDR2 reads SYDVKM. The CDR3 has 13 residues. The junction had 10 bases not matched to a gene; V was cut back by 6 bases and J by 9 bases.

This clone was recorded once. The chain has TRBV9 and TRBJ2-2, with D maybe TRBD1 (5 bases). The germline gives CDR1 SGDLS, CDR2 YYNGEE. The CDR3 loop spans 16 amino acids. Deletions cut 4 bases from V and 6 bases from J, with 19 bases between. CDR3: CASSPTSRVGAGELFF. The CDR3 nucleotides read TGTGCCAGCAGCCCAACATCCAGGGTAGGGGCCGGGGAGCTGTTTTTT.

The CDR3 protein is CASSLNRGAYEQYF. CDR3 in DNA: TGCGCCAGCAGCTTGAACAGGGGAGCCTACGAGCAGTACTTC. The chain is built from TRBV5-1 and TRBJ2-7; TRBD1 agrees at 7 bases. The CDR3 loop spans 14 amino acids. V shed 1 base and J 2 bases; nucleotides not matched to a gene: 3. Germline V CDR1 and CDR2: SGHRS, YFSETQ.

The chain is built from TRBV3-1 (or the pseudogene TRBV3-2) and TRBJ2-2; D may be TRBD2 (5 bases). Germline assignment: CDR1 LGHDT and CDR2 YNNKEL (reference sequence). This CDR3 is built from 15 residues. V lost 6 bases and J 3 bases, leaving 14 bases between the germline ends. In DNA, the CDR3 is TGTGCCAGCAGTCTTTACCGGCGGGACACCGGGGAGCTGTTTTTT. Its translation is CASSLYRRDTGELFF.